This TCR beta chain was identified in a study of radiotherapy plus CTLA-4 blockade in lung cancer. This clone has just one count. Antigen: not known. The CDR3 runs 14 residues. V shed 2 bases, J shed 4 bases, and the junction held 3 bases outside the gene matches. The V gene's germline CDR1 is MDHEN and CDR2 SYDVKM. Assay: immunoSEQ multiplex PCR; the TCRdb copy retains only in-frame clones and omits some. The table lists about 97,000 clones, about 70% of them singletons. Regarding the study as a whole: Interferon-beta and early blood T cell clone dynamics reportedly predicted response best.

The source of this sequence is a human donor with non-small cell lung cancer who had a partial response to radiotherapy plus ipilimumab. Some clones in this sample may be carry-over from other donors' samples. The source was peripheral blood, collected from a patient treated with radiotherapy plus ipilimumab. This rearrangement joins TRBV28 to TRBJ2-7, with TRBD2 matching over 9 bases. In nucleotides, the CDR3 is TGTGCCAGCAGTTTAGTAGCGGGGGAGTACGAGCAGTACTTC. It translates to CASSLVAGEYEQYF.